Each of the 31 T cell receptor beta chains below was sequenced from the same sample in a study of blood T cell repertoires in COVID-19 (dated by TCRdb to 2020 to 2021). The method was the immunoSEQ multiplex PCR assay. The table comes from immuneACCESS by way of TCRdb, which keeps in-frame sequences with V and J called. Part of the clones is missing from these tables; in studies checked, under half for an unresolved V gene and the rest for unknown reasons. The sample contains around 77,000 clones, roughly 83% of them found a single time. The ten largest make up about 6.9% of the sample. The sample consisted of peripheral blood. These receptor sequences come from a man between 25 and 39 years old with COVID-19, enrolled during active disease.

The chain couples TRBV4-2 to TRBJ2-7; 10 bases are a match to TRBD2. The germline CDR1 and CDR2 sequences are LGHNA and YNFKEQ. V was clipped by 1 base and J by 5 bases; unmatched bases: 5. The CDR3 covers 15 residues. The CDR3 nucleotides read TGTGCCAGCAGCCAAGCAGCGGGAGGGCCACACGAGCAGTACTTC. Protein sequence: CASSQAAGGPHEQYF.

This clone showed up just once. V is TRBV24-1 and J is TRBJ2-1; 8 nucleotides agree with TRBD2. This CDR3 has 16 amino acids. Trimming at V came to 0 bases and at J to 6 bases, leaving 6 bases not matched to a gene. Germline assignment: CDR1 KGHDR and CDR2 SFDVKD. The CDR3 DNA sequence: TGTGCCACCAGTGATTTGCGGACTAGCACCCTCAATGAGCAGTTCTTC. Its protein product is CATSDLRTSTLNEQFF.

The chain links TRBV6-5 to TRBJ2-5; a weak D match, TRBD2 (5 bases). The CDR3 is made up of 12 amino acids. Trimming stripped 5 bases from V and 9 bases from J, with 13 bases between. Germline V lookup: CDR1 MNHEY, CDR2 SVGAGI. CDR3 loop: CASSKPPGAQYF. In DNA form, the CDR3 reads TGTGCCAGCAGTAAGCCGCCCGGGGCCCAGTACTTC.

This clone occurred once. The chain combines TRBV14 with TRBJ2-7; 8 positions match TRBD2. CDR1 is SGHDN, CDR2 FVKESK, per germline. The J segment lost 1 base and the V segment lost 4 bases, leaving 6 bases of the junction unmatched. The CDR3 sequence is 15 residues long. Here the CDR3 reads CASSRTSGLSYEQYF. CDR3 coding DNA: TGTGCCAGCAGCCGCACTAGCGGCTTGTCCTACGAGCAGTACTTC.

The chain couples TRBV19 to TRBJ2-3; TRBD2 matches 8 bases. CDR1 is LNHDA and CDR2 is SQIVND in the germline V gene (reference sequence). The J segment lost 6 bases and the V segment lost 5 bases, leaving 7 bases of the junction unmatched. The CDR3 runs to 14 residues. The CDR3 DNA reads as TGTGCCAGTAGTCACCGGACTAGCAGGGATACGCAGTATTTT. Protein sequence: CASSHRTSRDTQYF.

The DNA of the CDR3 is TGTGCCAGCAGCTCGACAACCGGGACTAGCGGATACAATGAGCAGTTCTTC. Residues: CASSSTTGTSGYNEQFF. The V and J genes are TRBV5-4 and TRBJ2-1; 11 bases map to TRBD2. The junction had 9 bases not matched to a gene; V was cut back by 3 bases and J by 4 bases. Germline V lookup: CDR1 SGHNT, CDR2 YYREEE (reference sequence). The length of the CDR3 is 17 residues.

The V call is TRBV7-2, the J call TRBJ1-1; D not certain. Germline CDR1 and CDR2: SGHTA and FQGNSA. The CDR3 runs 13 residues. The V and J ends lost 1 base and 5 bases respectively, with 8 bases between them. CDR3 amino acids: CASSLGGRTEAFF. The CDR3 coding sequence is TGTGCCAGCAGCTTAGGAGGTCGGACTGAAGCTTTCTTT.

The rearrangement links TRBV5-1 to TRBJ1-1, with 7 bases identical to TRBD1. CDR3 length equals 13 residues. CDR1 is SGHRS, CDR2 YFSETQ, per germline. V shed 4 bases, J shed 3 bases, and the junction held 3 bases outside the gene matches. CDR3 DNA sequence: TGCGCCAGCAGCCCAGGGGGTTACACTGAAGCTTTCTTT. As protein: CASSPGGYTEAFF.

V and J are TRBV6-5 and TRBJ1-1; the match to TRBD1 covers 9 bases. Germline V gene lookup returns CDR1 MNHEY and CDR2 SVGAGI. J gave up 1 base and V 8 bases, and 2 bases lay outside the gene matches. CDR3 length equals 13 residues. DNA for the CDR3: TGTGCCAGCCAGGGACAGGGGAACACTGAAGCTTTCTTT. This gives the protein CASQGQGNTEAFF.

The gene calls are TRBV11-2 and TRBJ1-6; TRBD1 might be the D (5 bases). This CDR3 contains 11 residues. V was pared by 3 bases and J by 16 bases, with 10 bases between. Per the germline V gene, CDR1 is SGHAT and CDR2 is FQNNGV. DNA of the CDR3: TGTGCCAGCAGCTTCGACAGAGTACTCCACTTT. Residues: CASSFDRVLHF.

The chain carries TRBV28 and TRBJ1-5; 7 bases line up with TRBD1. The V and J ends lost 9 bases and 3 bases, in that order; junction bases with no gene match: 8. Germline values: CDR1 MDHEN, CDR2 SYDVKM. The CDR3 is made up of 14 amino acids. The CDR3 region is CASKEGASNQPQHF. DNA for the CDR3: TGTGCCAGTAAAGAGGGGGCATCCAATCAGCCCCAGCATTTT.

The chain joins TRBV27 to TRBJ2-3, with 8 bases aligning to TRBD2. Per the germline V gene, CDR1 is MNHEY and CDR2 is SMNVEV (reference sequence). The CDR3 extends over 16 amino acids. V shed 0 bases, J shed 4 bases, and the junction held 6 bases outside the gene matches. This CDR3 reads CASSLSRTSRADTQYF. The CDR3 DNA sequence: TGTGCCAGCAGTTTATCGAGGACTAGCCGTGCAGATACGCAGTATTTT.

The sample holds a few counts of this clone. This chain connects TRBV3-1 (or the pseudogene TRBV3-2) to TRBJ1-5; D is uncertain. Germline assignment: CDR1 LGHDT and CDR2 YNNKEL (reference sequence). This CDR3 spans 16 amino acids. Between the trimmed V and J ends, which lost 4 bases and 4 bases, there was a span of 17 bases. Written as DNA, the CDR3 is TGTGCCAGCAGCCCCTCTGGAGTGATCGGGAATCAGCCCCAGCATTTT. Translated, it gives CASSPSGVIGNQPQHF.

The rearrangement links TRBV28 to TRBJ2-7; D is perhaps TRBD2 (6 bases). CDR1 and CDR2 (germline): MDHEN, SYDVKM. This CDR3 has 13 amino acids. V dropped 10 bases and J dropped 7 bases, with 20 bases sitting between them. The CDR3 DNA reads TGTGCCACCAGACGGACCGCCCGGGGGGAGCAGTACTTC. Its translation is CATRRTARGEQYF.

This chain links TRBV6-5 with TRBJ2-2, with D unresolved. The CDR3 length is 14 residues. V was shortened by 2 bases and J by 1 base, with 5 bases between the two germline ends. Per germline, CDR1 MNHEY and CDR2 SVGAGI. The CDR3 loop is CASSYDWNTGELFF. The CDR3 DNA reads TGTGCCAGCAGTTACGACTGGAACACCGGGGAGCTGTTTTTT.

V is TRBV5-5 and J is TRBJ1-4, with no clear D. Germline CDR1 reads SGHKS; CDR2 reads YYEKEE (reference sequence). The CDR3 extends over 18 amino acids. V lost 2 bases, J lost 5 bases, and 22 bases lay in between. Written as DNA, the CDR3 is TGTGCCAGCAGCTTTACAACGTTGGTTCTTCGAGCGAATGAAAAACTGTTTTTT. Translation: CASSFTTLVLRANEKLFF.

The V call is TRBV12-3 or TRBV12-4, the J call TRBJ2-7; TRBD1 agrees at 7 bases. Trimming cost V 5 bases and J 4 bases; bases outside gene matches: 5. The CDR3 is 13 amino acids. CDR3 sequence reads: CASSQDRLYEQYF. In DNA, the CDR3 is TGTGCCAGCAGTCAGGACAGGTTATACGAGCAGTACTTC.

In DNA form, the CDR3 reads TGTGCCAGCGAACTCCAGGGGCCCTACACCGGGGAGCTGTTTTTT. Translating gives CASELQGPYTGELFF. The chain uses TRBV19 and TRBJ2-2, with a weak D call TRBD1 (6 bases). Per the germline V gene, CDR1 is LNHDA and CDR2 is SQIVND (reference sequence). The ends were cut back, 9 bases at V and 3 bases at J, with 17 bases in the middle. CDR3 length equals 15 residues.

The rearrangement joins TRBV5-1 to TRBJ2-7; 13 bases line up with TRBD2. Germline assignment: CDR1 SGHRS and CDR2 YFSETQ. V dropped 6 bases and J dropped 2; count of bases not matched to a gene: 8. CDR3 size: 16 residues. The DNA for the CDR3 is TGCGCCAGCAAAAGGACTAGCGGGAGTTTCCCCTACGAGCAGTACTTC. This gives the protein CASKRTSGSFPYEQYF. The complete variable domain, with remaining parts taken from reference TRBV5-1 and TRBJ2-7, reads KAGVTQTPRYLIKTRGQQVTLSCSPISGHRSVSWYQQTPGQGLQFLFEYFSETQRNKGNFPGRFSGRQFSNSRSEMNVSTLELGDSALYLCASKRTSGSFPYEQYFGPGTRLTVT.

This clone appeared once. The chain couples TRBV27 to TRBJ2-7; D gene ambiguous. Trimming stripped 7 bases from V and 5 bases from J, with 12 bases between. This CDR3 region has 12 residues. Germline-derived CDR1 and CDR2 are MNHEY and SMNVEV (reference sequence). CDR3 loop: CASTWRFDEQYF. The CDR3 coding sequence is TGTGCCAGCACGTGGAGATTCGACGAGCAGTACTTC.

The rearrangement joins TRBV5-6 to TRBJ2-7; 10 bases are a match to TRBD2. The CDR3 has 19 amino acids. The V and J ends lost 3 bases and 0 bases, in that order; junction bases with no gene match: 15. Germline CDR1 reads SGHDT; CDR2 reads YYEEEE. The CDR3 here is CASSYPGGPGLASSYEQYF. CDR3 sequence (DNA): TGTGCCAGCAGCTATCCCGGAGGCCCGGGACTAGCGTCCTCCTACGAGCAGTACTTC.

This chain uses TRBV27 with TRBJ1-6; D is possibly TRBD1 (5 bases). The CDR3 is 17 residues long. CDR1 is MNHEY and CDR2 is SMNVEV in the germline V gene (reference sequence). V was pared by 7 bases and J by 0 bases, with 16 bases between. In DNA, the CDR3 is TGTGCCAGCACCCTTGGGAGGGGTCGCTCCTATAATTCACCCCTCCACTTT. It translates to CASTLGRGRSYNSPLHF.

The CDR3 is CASSQQGARVTEAFF. The CDR3 DNA follows: TGTGCCAGCAGCCAACAGGGGGCGCGGGTCACTGAAGCTTTCTTT. This sequence joins TRBV7-3 and TRBJ1-1; TRBD1 matches at 9 bases. The CDR3 sequence is 15 residues long. Looked up from germline, CDR1 is SGHTA and CDR2 is FQGTGA. V shed 5 bases and J 4 bases; nucleotides not matched to a gene: 8.

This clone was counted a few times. CDR3: CASSLFPGLTYGYTF. CDR3 nucleotides: TGTGCCAGCAGTTTGTTTCCGGGACTGACCTATGGCTACACCTTC. V and J are TRBV28 and TRBJ1-2, with D perhaps TRBD1 (5 bases). V was trimmed by 3 bases and J by 4 bases, leaving 15 bases between them. The CDR3 is 15 amino acids. Germline CDR1 and CDR2: MDHEN and SYDVKM.

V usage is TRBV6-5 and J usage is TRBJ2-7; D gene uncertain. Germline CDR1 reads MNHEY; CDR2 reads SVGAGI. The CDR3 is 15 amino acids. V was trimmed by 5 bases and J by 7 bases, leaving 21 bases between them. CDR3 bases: TGTGCCAGCAGTCCTGTCGTGGGCAGGATAGAGGAGCAGTACTTC. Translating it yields CASSPVVGRIEEQYF.

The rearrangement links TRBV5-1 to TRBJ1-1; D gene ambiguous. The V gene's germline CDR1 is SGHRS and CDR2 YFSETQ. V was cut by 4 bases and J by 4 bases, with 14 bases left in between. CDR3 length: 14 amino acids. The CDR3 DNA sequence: TGCGCCAGCAGCCCCGGGTCTGCTGGCACTGAAGCTTTCTTT. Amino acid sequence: CASSPGSAGTEAFF.

Here the CDR3 reads CASSDRGRNEQFF. The CDR3 coding sequence is TGCGCCAGCAGTGACAGGGGGCGAAATGAGCAGTTCTTC. V gene TRBV10-1 combines with J gene TRBJ2-1; 8 bases align to TRBD1. There are 13 residues in the CDR3. In germline, CDR1 is WNHNN, CDR2 SYGVQD (reference sequence). V shed 3 bases and J 7 bases; nucleotides not matched to a gene: 2.

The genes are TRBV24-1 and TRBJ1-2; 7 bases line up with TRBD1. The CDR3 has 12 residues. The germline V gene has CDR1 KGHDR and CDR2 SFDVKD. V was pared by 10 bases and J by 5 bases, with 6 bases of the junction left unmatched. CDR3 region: CATSRGSYGYTF. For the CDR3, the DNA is TGTGCCACTTCCAGGGGGAGTTATGGCTACACCTTC.

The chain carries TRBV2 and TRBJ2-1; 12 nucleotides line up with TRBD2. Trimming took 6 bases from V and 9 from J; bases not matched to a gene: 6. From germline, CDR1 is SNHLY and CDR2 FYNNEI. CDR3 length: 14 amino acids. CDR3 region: CASRRLAGEGEQFF. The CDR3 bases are TGTGCCAGCAGACGACTAGCGGGAGAGGGTGAGCAGTTCTTC.

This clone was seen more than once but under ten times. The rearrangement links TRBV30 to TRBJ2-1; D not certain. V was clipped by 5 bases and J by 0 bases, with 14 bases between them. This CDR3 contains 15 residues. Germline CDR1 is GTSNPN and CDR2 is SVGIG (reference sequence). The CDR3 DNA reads TGTGCCTGGGCCCCCCGCGGTAGCTCCTACAATGAGCAGTTCTTC. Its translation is CAWAPRGSSYNEQFF.

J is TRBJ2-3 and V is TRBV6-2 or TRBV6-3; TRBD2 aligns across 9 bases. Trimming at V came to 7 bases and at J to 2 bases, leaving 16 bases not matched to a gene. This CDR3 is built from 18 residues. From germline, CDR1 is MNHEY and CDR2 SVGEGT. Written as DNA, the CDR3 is TGTGCCAGCACCCCAGCCTTCAGTAGCGGGGGAAACACAGATACGCAGTATTTT. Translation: CASTPAFSSGGNTDTQYF.